This TCR beta chain stems from a study of shared clonotypes between healthy human individuals. Study background: Three CD4 naive, three CD4 memory, two CD8 naive and one CD8 memory plate were used per donor.

Using immunoSEQ multiplex PCR, the repertoire was profiled, and TCRdb retains in-frame clones only, with some absent. The table lists about 2 million clones, 85% to 95% of them singletons, with 0.13% in the top ten. Note on this clone: Antigen: not known.

Study outcomes and limitations: How much donors shared clonotypes was expected to be affected by sequencing depth.

The CDR3 spans 14 residues. Trimming removed 2 bases at V and 5 bases at J, with 12 bases between. CDR1 is SGHNT and CDR2 is YENEEA in the germline V gene. V and J are TRBV11-3 and TRBJ2-5; D unclear. Specimen: naive CD4+ T cells sorted from blood. Subset noted: CD45RA+ positively selected. The sequence derives from a young man in good health. The CDR3 bases are TGTGCCAGCAGCTTATCCCCGGTCGGGGAGACCCAGTACTTC. This encodes CASSLSPVGETQYF.